The 9 T cell receptor beta chains given below trace back to one sample, sequenced in a study of OX40 agonist ivuxolimab in advanced cancers. The method was immunoSEQ multiplex PCR; TCRdb's version includes in-frame clones alone and lacks a portion of them. Among approximately 58,000 clones listed, roughly nine tenths were seen once. The material was CD4+ or CD8+ T cells sorted from blood, obtained in a trial of the OX40 agonist ivuxolimab. These receptors all come from an adult with an advanced solid tumor such as melanoma, head and neck, liver or kidney cancer.

The V gene is TRBV10-3, the J gene TRBJ1-2; 11 bases align to TRBD1. The CDR3 extends over 13 amino acids. CDR1 and CDR2 (germline): ENHRY, SYGVKD. J lost 3 bases, V lost 9 bases, and 3 bases had no gene match. DNA for the CDR3: TGTGCCATAAGGACAGGGGGCTACTATGGCTACACCTTC. It translates to CAIRTGGYYGYTF.

The rearrangement uses TRBV4-3 and TRBJ2-7; 11 nucleotides match TRBD2. CDR3 length equals 17 residues. The trim removed 1 base at V and 4 bases at J, leaving 9 bases unmatched. The germline CDR1 and CDR2 sequences are LGHNA and YSLEER. The CDR3 here is CASSQAVLAGGIYEQYF. The CDR3 DNA reads TGCGCCAGCAGCCAAGCAGTGTTAGCGGGAGGGATATACGAGCAGTACTTC.

This chain connects TRBV28 to TRBJ2-1; TRBD2 agrees at 12 bases. The CDR3 length is 14 residues. V lost 8 bases and J lost 6; bases outside the gene matches: 5. The V gene's germline CDR1 is MDHEN and CDR2 SYDVKM. The CDR3 region is CASATSGRFNEQFF. For the CDR3, the DNA is TGTGCCAGCGCTACTAGCGGGAGGTTCAATGAGCAGTTCTTC.

The V gene is TRBV7-3, the J gene TRBJ2-3; D is ambiguous. Trimming shortened V by 1 base and J by 5 bases, and 13 bases separated the two germline ends. CDR3 length equals 15 residues. The germline CDR1 and CDR2 sequences are SGHTA and FQGTGA. The CDR3 DNA reads TGTGCCAGCAGCTTAATGCTGGGGAAGAAAGATACGCAGTATTTT. Translation: CASSLMLGKKDTQYF.

The rearrangement uses TRBV30 and TRBJ2-7; weak D call: TRBD1 (6 bases). V was shortened by 1 base and J by 2 bases, with 6 bases between the two germline ends. In germline, CDR1 is GTSNPN, CDR2 SVGIG (reference sequence). The CDR3 is 12 residues long. The CDR3 loop reads CAWSGDTYEQYF. CDR3 nucleotides: TGTGCCTGGAGTGGGGACACCTACGAGCAGTACTTC.

The chain employs TRBV28 and TRBJ2-1; D is ambiguous. This CDR3 comprises 14 residues. The germline gives CDR1 MDHEN, CDR2 SYDVKM. V was clipped by 6 bases and J by 0 bases, with 9 bases between them. In nucleotides, the CDR3 is TGTGCCAGCAGCCCCGGTCGCTCCTACAATGAGCAGTTCTTC. It specifies CASSPGRSYNEQFF. Full variable domain (rest looked up from reference TRBV28 and TRBJ2-1): DVKVTQSSRYLVKRTGEKVFLECVQDMDHENMFWYRQDPGLGLRLIYFSYDVKMKEKGDIPEGYSVSREKKERFSLILESASTNQTSMYLCASSPGRSYNEQFFGPGTRLTVL.

The chain couples TRBV7-6 to TRBJ2-1; 10 bases are shared with TRBD2. The CDR3 has 16 residues. Germline lookup yields CDR1 SGHVS and CDR2 FNYEAQ. V lost 5 bases, J lost 2 bases, and 6 bases stayed unmatched. CDR3 sequence reads: CASSLWTSGTYNEQFF. In DNA form, the CDR3 reads TGTGCCAGCAGCCTCTGGACTAGCGGTACCTACAATGAGCAGTTCTTC.

This clone was detected only once. This chain links TRBV7-9 with TRBJ2-5; the match to TRBD2 covers 13 bases. V lost 5 bases to trimming and J lost 5 bases; unmatched junction nucleotides: 8. CDR3 length equals 16 residues. Germline loops: CDR1 SEHNR, CDR2 FQNEAQ (reference sequence). The CDR3 spells CASSITSGRAVETQYF. The DNA for the CDR3 is TGTGCCAGCAGCATTACTAGCGGGAGGGCCGTGGAGACCCAGTACTTC. The variable domain in full, completed from reference TRBV7-9 and TRBJ2-5, reads DTGVSQNPRHKITKRGQNVTFRCDPISEHNRLYWYRQTLGQGPEFLTYFQNEAQLEKSRLLSDRFSAERPKGSFSTLEIQRTEQGDSAMYLCASSITSGRAVETQYFGPGTRLLVL.

The V and J genes are TRBV10-3 and TRBJ2-1; 10 nucleotides match TRBD2. The CDR3 extends over 15 amino acids. V dropped 8 bases and J dropped 1; count of bases not matched to a gene: 5. Germline V gene sequence: CDR1 ENHRY, CDR2 SYGVKD. This CDR3 reads CAIASGSLSYNEQFF. The CDR3 region has the DNA TGTGCCATCGCTAGCGGGAGCCTGTCCTACAATGAGCAGTTCTTC.